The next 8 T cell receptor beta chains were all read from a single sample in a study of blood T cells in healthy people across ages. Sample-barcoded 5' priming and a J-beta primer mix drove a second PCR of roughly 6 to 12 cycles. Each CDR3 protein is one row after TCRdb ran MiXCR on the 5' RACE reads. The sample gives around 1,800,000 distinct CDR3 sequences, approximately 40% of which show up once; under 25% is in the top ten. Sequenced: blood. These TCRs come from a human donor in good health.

CDR3: CASSSAREAGTQYF. The CDR3 region has the DNA TGTGCCAGCAGTTCGGCTAGAGAGGCGGGGACCCAGTACTTC. The V and J genes are TRBV12-3 or TRBV12-4 and TRBJ2-5, with D perhaps matching TRBD2 (5 bases). Trimming shortened V by 4 bases and J by 7 bases, and 16 bases separated the two germline ends. CDR3 length: 14 amino acids.

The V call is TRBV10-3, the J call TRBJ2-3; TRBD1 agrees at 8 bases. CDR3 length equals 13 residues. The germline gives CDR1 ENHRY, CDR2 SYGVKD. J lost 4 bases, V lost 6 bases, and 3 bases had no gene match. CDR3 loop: CAISAGGSDTQYF. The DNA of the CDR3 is TGTGCCATCAGCGCAGGGGGCTCAGATACGCAGTATTTT.

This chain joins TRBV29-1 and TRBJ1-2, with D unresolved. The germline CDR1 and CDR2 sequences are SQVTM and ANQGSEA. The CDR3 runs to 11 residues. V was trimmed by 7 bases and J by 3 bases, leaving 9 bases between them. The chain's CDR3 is CSGGEDYGYTF. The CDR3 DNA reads TGCAGCGGGGGTGAGGACTATGGCTACACCTTC.

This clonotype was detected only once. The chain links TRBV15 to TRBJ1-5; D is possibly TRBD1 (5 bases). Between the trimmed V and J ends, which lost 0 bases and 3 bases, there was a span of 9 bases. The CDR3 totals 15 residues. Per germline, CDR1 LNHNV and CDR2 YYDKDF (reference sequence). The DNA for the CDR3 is TGTGCCACCAGCAGAGACAGGGAGCACAATCAGCCCCAGCATTTT. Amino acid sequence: CATSRDREHNQPQHF.

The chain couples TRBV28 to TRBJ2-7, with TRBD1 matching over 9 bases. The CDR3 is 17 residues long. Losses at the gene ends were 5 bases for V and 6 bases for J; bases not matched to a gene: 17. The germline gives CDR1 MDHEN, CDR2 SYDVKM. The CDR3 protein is CASSILIWTGDPLEQYF. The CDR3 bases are TGTGCCAGCAGTATTCTAATCTGGACAGGGGACCCCCTCGAGCAGTACTTC.

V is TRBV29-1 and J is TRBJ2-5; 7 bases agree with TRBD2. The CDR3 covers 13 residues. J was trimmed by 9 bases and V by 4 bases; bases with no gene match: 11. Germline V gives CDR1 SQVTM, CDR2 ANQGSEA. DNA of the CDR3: TGCAGCGTTGCGGGGGGACTCCAGGGTCCCCAGTACTTC. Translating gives CSVAGGLQGPQYF.

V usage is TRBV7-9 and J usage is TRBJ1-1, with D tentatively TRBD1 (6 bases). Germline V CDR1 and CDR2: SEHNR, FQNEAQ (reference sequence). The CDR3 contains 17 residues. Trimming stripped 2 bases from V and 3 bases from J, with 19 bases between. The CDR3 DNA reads TGTGCCAGCAGCTTATACGGGGGGCCCCGGGGGGACACTGAAGCTTTCTTT. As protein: CASSLYGGPRGDTEAFF.

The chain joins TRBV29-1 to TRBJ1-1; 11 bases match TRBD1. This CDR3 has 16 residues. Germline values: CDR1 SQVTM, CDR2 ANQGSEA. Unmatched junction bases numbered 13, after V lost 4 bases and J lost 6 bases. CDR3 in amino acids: CSVAQLDRGRRAEAFF. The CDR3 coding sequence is TGCAGCGTTGCCCAGTTGGACAGGGGGCGTAGGGCTGAAGCTTTCTTT.